This record concerns one T cell receptor beta chain sequence. Its specificity is not known. Some clones are missing from TCRdb's copy, which holds only in-frame ones; the method was immunoSEQ multiplex PCR. Altogether roughly 220,000 clones are present, 80% to 85% being singletons, with the ten largest covering over 12%. From the approximately 120-subject validation cohort, which was separate from the roughly 610-subject first cohort, the donors were drawn. The CDR3 extends over 11 amino acids. The germline V gene encodes CDR1 SGHNT and CDR2 YENEEA. Trimming pared 4 bases from V and 10 bases from J, leaving 10 bases between. The data stem from a study of cytomegalovirus exposure and HLA in healthy donors. Points from the study as a whole: A few CMV-associated chains proved CMV antigen-specific in vitro. Published work reported that the classifier diagnosed cytomegalovirus status with high specificity and sensitivity. Most sequenced TCRs were rare (though some public TCRs occurred in many donors).

The gene calls are TRBV11-3 and TRBJ1-1; D not resolved. The receptor was derived from a woman aged 25 to 39 in good health and CMV-seropositive. The sample taken for sequencing was PBMCs. CDR3 protein: CASSSGIGAFF. DNA of the CDR3: TGTGCCAGCAGCTCCGGGATCGGAGCTTTCTTT.